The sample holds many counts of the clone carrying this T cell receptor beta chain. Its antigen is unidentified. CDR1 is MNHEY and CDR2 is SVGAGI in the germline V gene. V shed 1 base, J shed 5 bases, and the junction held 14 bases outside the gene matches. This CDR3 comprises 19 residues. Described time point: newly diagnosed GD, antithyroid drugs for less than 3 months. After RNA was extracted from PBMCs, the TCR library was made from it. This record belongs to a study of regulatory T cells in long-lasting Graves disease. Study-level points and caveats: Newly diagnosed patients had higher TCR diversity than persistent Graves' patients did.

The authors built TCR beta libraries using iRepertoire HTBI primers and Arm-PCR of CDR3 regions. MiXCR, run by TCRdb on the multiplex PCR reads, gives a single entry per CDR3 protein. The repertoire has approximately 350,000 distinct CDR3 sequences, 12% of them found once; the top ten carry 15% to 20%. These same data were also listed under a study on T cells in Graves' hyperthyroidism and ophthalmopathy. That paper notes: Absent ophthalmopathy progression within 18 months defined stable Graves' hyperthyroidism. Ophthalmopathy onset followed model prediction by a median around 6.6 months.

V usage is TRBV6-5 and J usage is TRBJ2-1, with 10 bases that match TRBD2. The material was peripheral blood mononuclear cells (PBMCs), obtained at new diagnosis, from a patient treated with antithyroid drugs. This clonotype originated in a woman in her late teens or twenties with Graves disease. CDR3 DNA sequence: TGTGCCAGCAGTTACTTAGCGGGAGGCGAAAGGGCCACTAACAATGAGCAGTTCTTC. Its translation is CASSYLAGGERATNNEQFF.